Following are 17 T cell receptor beta chains from one sample sequenced in a study of T cell responses to AZD1222 COVID-19 vaccine. Libraries were prepared by immunoSEQ multiplex PCR; TCRdb keeps only in-frame clonotypes and omits some of them. Among 85,000 to 100,000 clones listed, 65% to 90% were seen once. This specimen consisted of peripheral blood, obtained on day 0 of AZD1222 vaccination. The receptors stem from an adult in good health.

This chain joins TRBV7-9 and TRBJ1-2, with TRBD1 as a possible D gene (6 bases). The CDR3 is made up of 15 amino acids. The germline V and J ends were trimmed by 5 bases and 3 bases, with 16 bases remaining between them. Germline CDR1 SEHNR, CDR2 FQNEAQ (reference sequence). The CDR3 reads CASSAQGRSYYGYTF. The CDR3 DNA is TGTGCCAGCAGCGCACAGGGACGGTCTTACTATGGCTACACCTTC.

The chain links TRBV9 to TRBJ2-1, with 9 bases fitting TRBD2. The CDR3 is made up of 14 amino acids. V shed 3 bases, J shed 8 bases, and the junction held 6 bases outside the gene matches. Germline loops: CDR1 SGDLS, CDR2 YYNGEE. This CDR3 is CASSGVAGAYEQFF. DNA for the CDR3: TGTGCCAGCAGCGGGGTAGCGGGAGCGTATGAGCAGTTCTTC.

This chain links TRBV7-6 with TRBJ2-2, with 7 bases identical to TRBD2. The CDR3 length is 14 residues. V was pared by 5 bases and J by 5 bases, with 5 bases of the junction left unmatched. CDR1 and CDR2 (germline): SGHVS, FNYEAQ. Here the CDR3 reads CASSPRTRTGELFF. CDR3 DNA: TGTGCCAGCAGCCCGCGGACTAGGACCGGGGAGCTGTTTTTT.

Here the CDR3 reads CASSEGEEGYTF. In DNA form, the CDR3 reads TGTGCCAGCAGCGAGGGAGAGGAAGGCTACACCTTC. The V call is TRBV7-9, the J call TRBJ1-2; D call uncertain. The CDR3 length is 12 residues. V lost 5 bases to trimming and J lost 8 bases, with 12 bases between them. Germline CDR1 SEHNR, CDR2 FQNEAQ (reference sequence).

The chain links TRBV7-2 to TRBJ2-5; tentatively, D is TRBD2 (6 bases). The CDR3 is 16 residues long. The V and J ends lost 3 bases and 5 bases respectively, with 19 bases between them. CDR1 is SGHTA and CDR2 is FQGNSA in the germline V gene. The CDR3 is CASSFGLPDNGETQYF. The CDR3, as DNA: TGTGCCAGCAGCTTTGGACTACCTGACAACGGGGAGACCCAGTACTTC.

V is TRBV4-1 and J is TRBJ1-4; D is uncertain. The CDR3 has 16 amino acids. The germline V gene has CDR1 MGHRA and CDR2 YSYEKL. V lost 4 bases and J 6 bases, leaving 18 bases between the germline ends. CDR3 in amino acids: CASSPASAAWDEKLFF. The CDR3 DNA follows: TGCGCCAGCAGCCCGGCGTCTGCAGCCTGGGATGAAAAACTGTTTTTT.

This chain links TRBV7-9 with TRBJ1-6, with a possible D match to TRBD1 (5 bases). V was cut by 5 bases and J by 8 bases, with 16 bases left in between. Per germline, CDR1 SEHNR and CDR2 FQNEAQ (reference sequence). This CDR3 contains 15 residues. This CDR3 reads CASSGRWGSDSPLHF. The CDR3 DNA follows: TGTGCCAGCAGCGGACGCTGGGGGTCGGATTCACCCCTCCACTTT.

This clone came up once. The chain couples TRBV11-1 to TRBJ2-7; TRBD2 agrees at 7 bases. After removal of 1 base from V and 0 bases from J, the junction contained 0 bases not matched to a gene. Germline assignment: CDR1 SGHAT and CDR2 FQDESV (reference sequence). The CDR3 covers 14 residues. CDR3 nucleotide sequence: TGTGCCAGCAGCTTAGGCGGGAGCTCCTACGAGCAGTACTTC. This codes for CASSLGGSSYEQYF.

The V call is TRBV19, the J call TRBJ1-1, with a tentative D call TRBD1 (6 bases). CDR1 is LNHDA and CDR2 is SQIVND in the germline V gene (reference sequence). The ends were cut back, 4 bases at V and 4 bases at J, with 13 bases in the middle. There are 14 residues in the CDR3. Here the CDR3 DNA reads TGTGCCAGTAGTACGGGGGCGCGTTCCACTGAAGCTTTCTTT. The encoded protein is CASSTGARSTEAFF.

The table lists this clone with a count of one. The rearrangement uses TRBV6-1 and TRBJ1-1; no clear D gene. The germline V gene encodes CDR1 MNHNS and CDR2 SASEGT. V dropped 0 bases and J dropped 4 bases, with 15 bases sitting between them. CDR3 size: 16 residues. CDR3 nucleotides: TGTGCCAGCAGTGAAGCGCGAGGACGGACGACCACTGAAGCTTTCTTT. Protein sequence: CASSEARGRTTTEAFF.

V and J are TRBV29-1 and TRBJ2-2; D uncertain. CDR3 length: 12 residues. Germline-derived CDR1 and CDR2 are SQVTM and ANQGSEA. V was trimmed by 4 bases and J by 8 bases, leaving 11 bases between them. As DNA, the CDR3 is TGCAGCGTTGCTCGTATCGGGGGGGAGCTGTTTTTT. It yields the protein CSVARIGGELFF.

This chain joins TRBV11-2 and TRBJ1-3; the D is unclear. This CDR3 is built from 13 residues. With 3 bases removed from V and 2 bases from J, the gap between germline ends came to 5 bases. Looked up from germline, CDR1 is SGHAT and CDR2 is FQNNGV. The CDR3 spells CASSFNPGNTIYF. In nucleotides, the CDR3 is TGTGCCAGCAGCTTTAACCCTGGAAACACCATATATTTT.

In its sample, this clone was seen a few times. The chain recombines TRBV4-3 with TRBJ2-7, with 10 positions matching TRBD2. V trimming: 0 bases; J trimming: 6 bases; junction bases outside the gene matches: 8. Germline assignment: CDR1 LGHNA and CDR2 YSLEER. The CDR3 is 16 residues long. The CDR3 reads CASSQDPAGGPVEQYF. The CDR3 coding sequence is TGCGCCAGCAGCCAAGATCCAGCGGGAGGGCCTGTCGAGCAGTACTTC.

The rearrangement joins TRBV5-5 to TRBJ2-7; tentatively, D is TRBD1 or TRBD2 (5 bases each). From germline, CDR1 is SGHKS and CDR2 YYEKEE (reference sequence). V was clipped by 2 bases and J by 3 bases, with 9 bases between them. The CDR3 covers 13 residues. The chain's CDR3 is CASSFRDLYEQYF. Written as DNA, the CDR3 is TGTGCCAGCAGCTTCCGGGACCTCTACGAGCAGTACTTC.

The rearrangement links TRBV12-5 to TRBJ2-2; weak D call: TRBD2 (5 bases). The CDR3 has 15 residues. The germline gives CDR1 LGHNT, CDR2 FRNRAP. Trimming removed 3 bases from V and 2 bases from J, with 10 bases in between. CDR3 loop: CASGLGLLNTGELFF. As DNA, the CDR3 is TGTGCTAGTGGTTTAGGACTTCTTAACACCGGGGAGCTGTTTTTT. Looking up the rest from reference TRBV12-5 and TRBJ2-2 gives the full variable domain: DARVTQTPRHKVTEMGQEVTMRCQPILGHNTVFWYRQTMMQGLELLAYFRNRAPLDDSGMPKDRFSAEMPDATLATLKIQPSEPRDSAVYFCASGLGLLNTGELFFGEGSRLTVL.

This clone was detected a few times. This chain joins TRBV30 and TRBJ2-2; D uncertain. Trimming took 2 bases from V and 9 from J, leaving 13 bases between them. CDR1 and CDR2 (germline): GTSNPN, SVGIG (reference sequence). The CDR3 has 13 amino acids. The DNA of the CDR3 is TGTGCCTGGAGTTCTGGTAGGGTAAGGGAGCTGTTTTTT. It is translated as CAWSSGRVRELFF. Combining the CDR3 with reference TRBV30 and TRBJ2-2 gives the whole variable domain SQTIHQWPATLVQPVGSPLSLECTVEGTSNPNLYWYRQAAGRGLQLLFYSVGIGQISSEVPQNLSASRPQDRQFILSSKKLLLSDSGFYLCAWSSGRVRELFFGEGSRLTVL.

This chain joins TRBV7-2 and TRBJ2-6; D gene unclear. This CDR3 is 16 amino acids long. The V gene lost 5 bases and the J gene lost 4 bases, with 15 bases spanning the gap. Germline V CDR1 and CDR2: SGHTA, FQGNSA. CDR3 loop: CASSLVIPGGANVLTF. CDR3 sequence (DNA): TGTGCCAGCAGCCTTGTCATTCCTGGCGGGGCCAACGTCCTGACTTTC.